These 16 T cell receptor beta chains were sequenced from one sample in a study of cytomegalovirus exposure and HLA in healthy donors. A multiplex PCR was run with 60 Vbeta primers and 13 Jbeta primers. Here immunoSEQ multiplex PCR was the method, and the copy in TCRdb shows in-frame clones only, minus some. Of about 130,000 clones listed, approximately 80% are singletons. The specimen sequenced was PBMCs. These receptors were obtained from a woman aged 40 to 55 in good health and CMV-seronegative.

V usage is TRBV29-1 and J usage is TRBJ1-1; 8 positions match TRBD1. The junction had 6 bases not matched to a gene; V was cut back by 6 bases and J by 0 bases. Germline V lookup: CDR1 SQVTM, CDR2 ANQGSEA. The CDR3 totals 14 residues. CDR3 sequence: CSVVRQGLNTEAFF. As DNA, the CDR3 is TGCAGCGTCGTAAGACAGGGGCTGAACACTGAAGCTTTCTTT.

In its sample, this clone was seen a few times. This chain connects TRBV4-3 to TRBJ2-3, with TRBD1 matching 7 bases. V lost 1 base and J lost 0; bases outside the gene matches: 1. The CDR3 extends over 15 amino acids. CDR1 LGHNA and CDR2 YSLEER come from the germline V gene. The CDR3 nucleotides read TGCGCCAGCAGCCAAGGACAGGGAAGCACAGATACGCAGTATTTT. Protein product: CASSQGQGSTDTQYF.

This clone was detected a few times. This chain connects TRBV5-1 to TRBJ1-1; TRBD1 is a possible D gene (6 bases). The CDR3 consists of 16 residues. With 0 bases removed from V and 1 base from J, the gap between germline ends came to 13 bases. Germline V gene data show CDR1 as SGHRS and CDR2 as YFSETQ. CDR3 in DNA: TGCGCCAGCAGCTTGGATCTGTCAGGGGCGAACACTGAAGCTTTCTTT. It specifies CASSLDLSGANTEAFF.

This clone is a singleton in its sample. The chain combines TRBV2 with TRBJ2-7; 9 positions match TRBD2. J lost 2 bases, V lost 1 base, and 3 bases had no gene match. The CDR3 totals 15 residues. CDR1 SNHLY and CDR2 FYNNEI come from the germline V gene. As DNA, the CDR3 is TGTGCCAGCAGTGAAGAGCGGGGGGCCGCCTACGAGCAGTACTTC. This encodes CASSEERGAAYEQYF.

This clone was counted only a few times. The chain is built from TRBV5-1 and TRBJ2-7; D not certain. The germline V gene encodes CDR1 SGHRS and CDR2 YFSETQ. The CDR3 has 14 amino acids. V was pared by 0 bases and J by 4 bases, with 11 bases between. The CDR3 DNA reads as TGCGCCAGCAGCTTGGGTGACACCAGATACGAGCAGTACTTC. Translating gives CASSLGDTRYEQYF. The complete variable domain, with remaining parts taken from reference TRBV5-1 and TRBJ2-7, reads KAGVTQTPRYLIKTRGQQVTLSCSPISGHRSVSWYQQTPGQGLQFLFEYFSETQRNKGNFPGRFSGRQFSNSRSEMNVSTLELGDSALYLCASSLGDTRYEQYFGPGTRLTVT.

The J gene is TRBJ1-2, the V gene TRBV10-3; D gene ambiguous. The CDR3 runs 16 residues. V was clipped by 0 bases and J by 2 bases, with 13 bases between them. Germline CDR1 reads ENHRY; CDR2 reads SYGVKD. The CDR3 DNA reads as TGTGCCATCAGTGAGTCTATTTCCCAAACAAACTATGGCTACACCTTC. It encodes CAISESISQTNYGYTF.

The genes are TRBV29-1 and TRBJ1-5; weak D call: TRBD1 (5 bases). Trimming pared 4 bases from V and 6 bases from J, leaving 13 bases between. This CDR3 has 13 amino acids. The germline gives CDR1 SQVTM, CDR2 ANQGSEA. The CDR3 loop reads CSVGIGAGQPQHF. The CDR3 bases are TGCAGCGTTGGAATAGGGGCAGGTCAGCCCCAGCATTTT.

This chain uses TRBV27 with TRBJ1-2; 8 bases agree with TRBD1. V dropped 3 bases and J dropped 2; count of bases not matched to a gene: 2. The CDR3 totals 14 residues. Germline CDR1 reads MNHEY; CDR2 reads SMNVEV (reference sequence). The CDR3 DNA sequence: TGTGCCAGCAGTTTTGGACAGGGCAACTATGGCTACACCTTC. It specifies CASSFGQGNYGYTF.

The genes are TRBV6-6 and TRBJ2-5, with unresolved D. The CDR3 is 13 amino acids. Trimming took 4 bases from V and 1 from J, leaving 7 bases between them. CDR1 and CDR2 from the germline V gene are MNHNY and SVGAGI (reference sequence). The CDR3 protein is CASSWQIQETQYF. CDR3 nucleotide sequence: TGTGCCAGCAGTTGGCAGATCCAAGAGACCCAGTACTTC.

On this clone: In the same sample, other DNA sequences code for this CDR3. The chain couples TRBV30 to TRBJ2-3; TRBD2 might be the D (6 bases). Germline values: CDR1 GTSNPN, CDR2 SVGIG (reference sequence). The CDR3 sequence is 15 residues long. V lost 2 bases and J 0 bases, leaving 12 bases between the germline ends. This chain's CDR3 is CAWSLLAGSTDTQYF. CDR3 bases: TGTGCCTGGAGTTTACTGGCGGGGAGCACAGATACGCAGTATTTT. Variable domain in full (rest from reference TRBV30 and TRBJ2-3): SQTIHQWPATLVQPVGSPLSLECTVEGTSNPNLYWYRQAAGRGLQLLFYSVGIGQISSEVPQNLSASRPQDRQFILSSKKLLLSDSGFYLCAWSLLAGSTDTQYFGPGTRLTVL.

This chain uses TRBV10-2 with TRBJ2-1; D may be TRBD1 (6 bases). The CDR3 runs to 14 residues. Trimming stripped 11 bases from V and 3 bases from J, with 17 bases between. The germline V gene has CDR1 WSHSY and CDR2 SAAADI. CDR3 nucleotide sequence: TGCGCCGTTAGAGATACAGGGCGCTACAATGAGCAGTTCTTC. Translated: CAVRDTGRYNEQFF.

This chain connects TRBV19 to TRBJ1-2; 8 bases agree with TRBD1. This CDR3 comprises 14 residues. J was trimmed by 4 bases and V by 6 bases; bases with no gene match: 7. Germline-derived CDR1 and CDR2 are LNHDA and SQIVND (reference sequence). The CDR3 reads CASSLDREVYGYTF. The CDR3 DNA reads as TGTGCCAGTAGCCTGGACAGGGAAGTCTATGGCTACACCTTC.

V is TRBV28 and J is TRBJ2-1; TRBD2 matches at 9 bases. V lost 7 bases, J lost 0 bases, and 10 bases stayed unmatched. Germline lookup yields CDR1 MDHEN and CDR2 SYDVKM. The CDR3 spans 17 residues. This chain's CDR3 is CASMGLAGTSSYNEQFF. The DNA of the CDR3 is TGTGCCAGCATGGGGCTAGCGGGGACTAGCTCCTACAATGAGCAGTTCTTC. The whole variable domain, filled in from reference TRBV28 and TRBJ2-1, reads DVKVTQSSRYLVKRTGEKVFLECVQDMDHENMFWYRQDPGLGLRLIYFSYDVKMKEKGDIPEGYSVSREKKERFSLILESASTNQTSMYLCASMGLAGTSSYNEQFFGPGTRLTVL.

The chain couples TRBV11-2 to TRBJ2-1; TRBD2 aligns across 8 bases. Germline V lookup: CDR1 SGHAT, CDR2 FQNNGV. V gave up 5 bases and J gave up 6 bases; unmatched junction bases: 9. The CDR3 contains 15 residues. CDR3 sequence (DNA): TGTGCCAGCAGCCCTATTAGCGGGGCGTTCAATGAGCAGTTCTTC. It specifies CASSPISGAFNEQFF.

The chain links TRBV6-1 to TRBJ2-4, with a weak D call TRBD1 (5 bases). The CDR3 length is 15 residues. Germline-derived CDR1 and CDR2 are MNHNS and SASEGT. V lost 4 bases to trimming and J lost 0 bases, with 10 bases between them. The CDR3 sequence is CASSARELAKNIQYF. The CDR3 nucleotides read TGTGCCAGCAGTGCCAGGGAATTAGCCAAAAACATTCAGTACTTC.

This clone was seen a few times. This chain connects TRBV2 to TRBJ1-2; possible D gene TRBD1, 6 bases. The germline gives CDR1 SNHLY, CDR2 FYNNEI. CDR3 length: 15 residues. Trimming shortened V by 1 base and J by 7 bases, and 16 bases separated the two germline ends. The chain's CDR3 is CASSEVGQGRGGYTF. The CDR3 region has the DNA TGTGCCAGCAGTGAAGTAGGGCAGGGGCGTGGTGGCTACACCTTC.